The T cell receptor (beta chain) described here comes from a study of molecular identifiers for immune sequencing clone quantification. Whole-study findings and limits: Naive cells had under 1% of molecules in clones above 20 RNA copies, effectors over 97%.

This clonotype was detected ten times or more. The antigen is undetermined. Previously described methods and listed TCR primers produced bulk TCR libraries. A single record per CDR3 protein comes from TCRdb applying MiXCR to the PCR reads. The data hold 550,000 to 750,000 distinct CDR3 sequences, with around 20% observed a single time. CDR1 and CDR2 from the germline V gene are SEHNR and FQNEAQ (reference sequence). The CDR3 consists of 21 residues. V lost 4 bases and J lost 5; bases outside the gene matches: 24. The sequencing sample was made of naive CD8+ T cells from blood, with Jurkat cell RNA spiked in. Subset denoted: FACS-sorted CD8+CD4-CCR7+CD45RA+ naive T cells. The clonotype comes from a human donor in good health. Some libraries in this study had Jurkat cell RNA spiked in. The chain links TRBV7-9 to TRBJ2-2; the match to TRBD1 covers 8 bases. The CDR3 sequence: CASSSPLGRQGKPLETGELFF. In DNA, the CDR3 is TGTGCCAGCAGCTCCCCACTTGGGAGACAGGGGAAGCCGCTGGAGACCGGGGAGCTGTTTTTT.